Listed below are T cell receptor beta chains from one sample, sequenced in a study of tumor-infiltrating lymphocytes in primary liver carcinoma. Each CDR3 protein is one row after TCRdb ran MiXCR on the multiplex PCR reads. The sample includes hundreds of thousands of distinct CDR3 sequences, almost 60% seen only once; the top ten take approximately 15%. The sample comprised peripheral blood. These receptors were collected from a woman aged 25 to 39 with primary liver carcinoma and hepatitis B virus infection. Each CDR3 is given with its conserved first and last residue.

CASSLWLAGGSSYNEQFF	TRBV5-1
CASFLAGVTDTQYF	TRBV7-9
CASSSQPGLGAFGYTF	TRBV5-5
CVSSPRGTVEETPYF	TRBV28
CASSPRRVVETQYF	TRBV6-2/TRBV6-3
CSARDNTNEQYF	TRBV29-1
CASSRTAGWPSGANVLTF	TRBV7-3
CASSQLGLAGDNQQFF	TRBV11-3
CASSPGQGGPGANVLTF	TRBV12-3/TRBV12-4
CASSQGLISYSGANVLTF	TRBV4-1
CASSPGGPEQYF	TRBV5-1
CASSQDGFRSNSPLHF	TRBV4-1
CNVDQNEQFF	TRBV29-1
CAGAGTGGSKERSHEQFF	TRBV12-5
CASSLDTGTDTQYF	TRBV5-4
CASSLLTSSYEQYF	TRBV12-3/TRBV12-4
CAISQDRDTEAFF	TRBV10-3
CASSPGQGHTEAFF	TRBV7-9
CASSQVSSYEQYF	TRBV14
CSVTIPGFVQETQYF	TRBV29-1
CASSQRIGTSGSINEQYF	TRBV4-3
CASRQGRTGLDQPQHF	TRBV6-4
CASSWDRGHEQYF	TRBV11-2
CASSLDERQGFF	TRBV11-3
CASSTGGPTEAFF	TRBV7-2
CASSSTGEDKQYF	TRBV11-3
CASKDPQGARSSYNEQFF	TRBV11-2
CSVVQGNEQFF	TRBV29-1